This T cell receptor beta chain was sequenced in a study of blood T cell repertoires in COVID-19. Clones were sequenced by immunoSEQ multiplex PCR, and TCRdb holds only the in-frame ones, with some missing. Of some 180,000 clones listed, around 83% are singletons. The CDR3 runs to 14 residues. V lost 4 bases, J lost 3 bases, and 14 bases lay in between. Germline CDR1 and CDR2: SGHRS and YFSETQ. The genes are TRBV5-1 and TRBJ2-7; weak D call: TRBD2 (5 bases). Source material: PBMCs or T cells enriched from blood (not recorded which). The sequence came from a woman between 25 and 40 years old who had been exposed to COVID-19. CDR3 region: CASSHGLNLYEQYF. The DNA for the CDR3 is TGCGCCAGCAGCCACGGACTCAACCTCTACGAGCAGTACTTC.